This TCR beta chain was identified in a study of T cells in Graves' hyperthyroidism and ophthalmopathy. For the study at large: At initial diagnosis, before any treatment had begun, peripheral blood was obtained.

This clonotype has a count of ten or more. Its antigen is currently unknown. General observations from the study: Ophthalmopathy was told apart from stable hyperthyroidism by a 13 V-J model.

Hyperthyroidism patients were newly diagnosed, had disease duration under 2 months, and were aged 18 to 65 years. Trimming pared 3 bases from V and 5 bases from J, leaving 11 bases between. The CDR3 runs to 14 residues. TCR beta CDR3 sequences were amplified from RNA transcripts. An initial round of RT-PCR targeting the TCR CDR3 relied on the HTBI primer set. TCRdb itself ran the multiplex PCR reads through MiXCR, one entry per CDR3 protein. The sample yields some 440,000 distinct CDR3 sequences, approximately 14% seen once. This TCR was recovered from a woman between 18 and 29 years old with Graves' hyperthyroidism. The specimen was blood. The gene calls are TRBV12-3 or TRBV12-4 and TRBJ1-5; D remains unclear. CDR3 sequence: CASSFDGEDQPQHF. In nucleotides, the CDR3 is TGTGCCAGCAGTTTTGACGGGGAGGATCAGCCCCAGCATTTT.